The clone carrying this T cell receptor (beta chain) has a count of ten or more. TCRdb reprocessed the RT-PCR reads via MiXCR and lists one record per CDR3 protein. The sample lists about 700,000 distinct CDR3 sequences; 13% to 15% were seen once. CDR1 is DFQATT, CDR2 SNEGSKA, per germline (reference sequence). V lost 0 bases to trimming and J lost 3 bases, with 3 bases between them. This CDR3 has 11 amino acids. The sequenced sample consisted of memory CD4+ T cells from blood. The chain joins TRBV20-1 to TRBJ2-7, with D unresolved. The receptor's source is a female donor in good health, serving as a healthy control. The CDR3 coding sequence is TGCAGTGCTAGAGACATCTACGAGCAGTACTTC. Translating it yields CSARDIYEQYF.